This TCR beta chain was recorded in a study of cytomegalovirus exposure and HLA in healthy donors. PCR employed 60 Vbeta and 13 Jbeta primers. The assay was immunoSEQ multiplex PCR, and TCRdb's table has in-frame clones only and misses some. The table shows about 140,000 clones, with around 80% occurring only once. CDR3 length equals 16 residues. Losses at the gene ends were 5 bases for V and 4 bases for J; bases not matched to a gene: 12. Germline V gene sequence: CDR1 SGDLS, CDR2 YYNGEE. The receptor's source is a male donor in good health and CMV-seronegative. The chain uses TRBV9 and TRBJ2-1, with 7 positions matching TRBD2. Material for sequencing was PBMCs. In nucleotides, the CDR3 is TGTGCCAGCAGTGGACGGTCCAGCGGGATATACAATGAGCAGTTCTTC. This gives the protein CASSGRSSGIYNEQFF.